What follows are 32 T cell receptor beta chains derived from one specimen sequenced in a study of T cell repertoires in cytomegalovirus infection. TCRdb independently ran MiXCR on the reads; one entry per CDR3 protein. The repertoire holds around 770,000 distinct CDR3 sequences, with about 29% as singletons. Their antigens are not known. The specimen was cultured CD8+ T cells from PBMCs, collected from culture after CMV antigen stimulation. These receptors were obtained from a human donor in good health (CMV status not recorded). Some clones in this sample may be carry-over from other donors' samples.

The CDR3 region has the DNA TGTGCCAGCAGTTTAAGGGGACTAGCGGGCTCCTACGAGCAGTACTTC. Translating gives CASSLRGLAGSYEQYF. The chain couples TRBV12-3 or TRBV12-4 to TRBJ2-7; 12 bases line up with TRBD2. The CDR3 is 16 amino acids. J was trimmed by 0 bases and V by 2 bases; bases with no gene match: 2.

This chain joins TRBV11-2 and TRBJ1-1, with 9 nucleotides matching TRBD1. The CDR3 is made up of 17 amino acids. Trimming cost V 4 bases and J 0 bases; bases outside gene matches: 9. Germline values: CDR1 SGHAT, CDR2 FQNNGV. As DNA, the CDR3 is TGTGCCAGCAGCTACCGTGGGACAGGGTACATGAACACTGAAGCTTTCTTT. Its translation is CASSYRGTGYMNTEAFF.

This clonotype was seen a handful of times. CDR3 bases: TGTGCCAGCAGTTTCTACCGGGACACCGACACCGGGGAGCTGTTTTTT. As protein: CASSFYRDTDTGELFF. V gene TRBV28 combines with J gene TRBJ2-2; a possible D gene is TRBD1 (6 bases). CDR1 is MDHEN, CDR2 SYDVKM, per germline. The CDR3 has 16 residues. Trimming stripped 3 bases from V and 3 bases from J, with 14 bases between. The variable domain in full, with the rest retrieved from reference TRBV28 and TRBJ2-2, is DVKVTQSSRYLVKRTGEKVFLECVQDMDHENMFWYRQDPGLGLRLIYFSYDVKMKEKGDIPEGYSVSREKKERFSLILESASTNQTSMYLCASSFYRDTDTGELFFGEGSRLTVL.

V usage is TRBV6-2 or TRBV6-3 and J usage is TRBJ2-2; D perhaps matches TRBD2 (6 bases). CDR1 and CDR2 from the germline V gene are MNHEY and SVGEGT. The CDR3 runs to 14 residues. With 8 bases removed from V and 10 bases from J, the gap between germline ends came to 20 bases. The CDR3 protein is CASGFGGLNEELFF. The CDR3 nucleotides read TGTGCCAGCGGTTTCGGGGGTTTGAACGAGGAGCTGTTTTTT.

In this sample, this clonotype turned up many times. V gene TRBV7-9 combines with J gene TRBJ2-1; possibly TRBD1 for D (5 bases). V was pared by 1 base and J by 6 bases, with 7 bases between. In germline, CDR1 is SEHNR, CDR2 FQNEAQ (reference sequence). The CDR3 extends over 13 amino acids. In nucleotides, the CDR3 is TGTGCCAGCAGCTTAGGCCAGGGCAATGAGCAGTTCTTC. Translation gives CASSLGQGNEQFF.

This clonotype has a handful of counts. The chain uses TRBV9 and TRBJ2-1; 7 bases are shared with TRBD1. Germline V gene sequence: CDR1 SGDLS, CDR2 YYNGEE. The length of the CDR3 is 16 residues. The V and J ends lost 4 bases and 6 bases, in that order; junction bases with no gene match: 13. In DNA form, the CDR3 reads TGTGCCAGCAGCCCTCTCGAACAGGGGCCGACCAATGAGCAGTTCTTC. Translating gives CASSPLEQGPTNEQFF.

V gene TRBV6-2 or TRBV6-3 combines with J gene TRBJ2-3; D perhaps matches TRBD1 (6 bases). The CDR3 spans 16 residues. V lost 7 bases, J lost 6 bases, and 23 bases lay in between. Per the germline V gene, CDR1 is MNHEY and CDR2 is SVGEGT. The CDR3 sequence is CASNPEGTSLGDTQYF. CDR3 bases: TGTGCCAGCAACCCCGAAGGGACAAGCCTTGGGGATACGCAGTATTTT.

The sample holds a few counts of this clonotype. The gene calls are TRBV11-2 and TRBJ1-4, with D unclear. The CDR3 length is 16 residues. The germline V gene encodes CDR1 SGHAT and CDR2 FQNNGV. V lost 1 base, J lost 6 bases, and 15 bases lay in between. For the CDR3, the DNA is TGTGCCAGCAGCTTAGCTCCCATGGAAGGATATGAAAAACTGTTTTTT. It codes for CASSLAPMEGYEKLFF. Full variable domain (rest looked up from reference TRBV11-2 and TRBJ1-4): EAGVAQSPRYKIIEKRQSVAFWCNPISGHATLYWYQQILGQGPKLLIQFQNNGVVDDSQLPKDRFSAERLKGVDSTLKIQPAKLEDSAVYLCASSLAPMEGYEKLFFGSGTQLSVL.

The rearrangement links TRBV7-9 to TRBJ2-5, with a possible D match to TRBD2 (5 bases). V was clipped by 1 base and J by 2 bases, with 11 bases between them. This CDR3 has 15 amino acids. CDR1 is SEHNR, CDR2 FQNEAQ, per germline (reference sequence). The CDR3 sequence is CASSLGRREQETQYF. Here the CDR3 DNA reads TGTGCCAGCAGCTTAGGTCGTAGGGAGCAAGAGACCCAGTACTTC.

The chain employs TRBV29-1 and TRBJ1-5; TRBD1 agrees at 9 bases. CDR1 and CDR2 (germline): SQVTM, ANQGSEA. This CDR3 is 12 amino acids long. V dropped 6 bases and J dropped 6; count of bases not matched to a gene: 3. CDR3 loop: CSVGQGIQPQHF. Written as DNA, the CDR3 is TGCAGCGTGGGACAGGGAATTCAGCCCCAGCATTTT.

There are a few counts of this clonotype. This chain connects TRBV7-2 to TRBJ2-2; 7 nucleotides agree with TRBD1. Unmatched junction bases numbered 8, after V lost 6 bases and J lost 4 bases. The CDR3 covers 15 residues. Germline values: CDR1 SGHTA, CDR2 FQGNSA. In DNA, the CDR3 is TGTGCCAGCAGTGCTACCGGGACAGCCACCGGGGAGCTGTTTTTT. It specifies CASSATGTATGELFF.

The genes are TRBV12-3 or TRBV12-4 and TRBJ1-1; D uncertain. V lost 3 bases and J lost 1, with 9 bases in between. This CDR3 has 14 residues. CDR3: CASSFQTRNTEAFF. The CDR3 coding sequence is TGTGCCAGCAGTTTTCAGACGAGGAACACTGAAGCTTTCTTT.

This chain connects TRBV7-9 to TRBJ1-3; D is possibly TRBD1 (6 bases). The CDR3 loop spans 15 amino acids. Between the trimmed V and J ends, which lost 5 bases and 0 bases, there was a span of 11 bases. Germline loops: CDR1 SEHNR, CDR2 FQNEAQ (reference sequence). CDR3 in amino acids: CASSPGQNSGNTIYF. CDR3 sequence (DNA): TGTGCCAGCAGCCCCGGACAGAACTCTGGAAACACCATATATTTT.

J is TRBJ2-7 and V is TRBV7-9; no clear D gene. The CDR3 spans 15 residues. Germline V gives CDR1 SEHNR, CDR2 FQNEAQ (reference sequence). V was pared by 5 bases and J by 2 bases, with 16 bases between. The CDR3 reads CASSPKGRDPYEQYF. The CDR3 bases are TGTGCCAGCAGCCCGAAAGGGCGAGATCCCTACGAGCAGTACTTC. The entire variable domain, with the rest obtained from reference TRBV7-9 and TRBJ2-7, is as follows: DTGVSQNPRHKITKRGQNVTFRCDPISEHNRLYWYRQTLGQGPEFLTYFQNEAQLEKSRLLSDRFSAERPKGSFSTLEIQRTEQGDSAMYLCASSPKGRDPYEQYFGPGTRLTVT.

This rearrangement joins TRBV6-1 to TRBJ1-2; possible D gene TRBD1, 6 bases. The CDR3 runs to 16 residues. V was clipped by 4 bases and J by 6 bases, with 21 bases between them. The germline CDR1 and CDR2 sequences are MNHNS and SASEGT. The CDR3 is CASSGAGAGGEDGYTF. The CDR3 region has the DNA TGTGCCAGCAGTGGGGCGGGGGCAGGAGGAGAGGATGGCTACACCTTC.

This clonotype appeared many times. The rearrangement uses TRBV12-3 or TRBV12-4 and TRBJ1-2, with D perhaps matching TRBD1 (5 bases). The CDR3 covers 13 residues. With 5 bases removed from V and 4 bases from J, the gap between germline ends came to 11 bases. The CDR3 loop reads CASSTGTIYGYTF. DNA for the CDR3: TGTGCCAGCAGTACCGGGACGATCTATGGCTACACCTTC.

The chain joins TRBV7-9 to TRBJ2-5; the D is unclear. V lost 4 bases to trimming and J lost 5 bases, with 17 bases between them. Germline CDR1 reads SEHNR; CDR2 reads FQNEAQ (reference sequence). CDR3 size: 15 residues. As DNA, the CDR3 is TGTGCCAGCAGCTCCGACAACCGGGCCGGGGAGACCCAGTACTTC. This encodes CASSSDNRAGETQYF. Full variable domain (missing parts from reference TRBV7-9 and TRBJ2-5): DTGVSQNPRHKITKRGQNVTFRCDPISEHNRLYWYRQTLGQGPEFLTYFQNEAQLEKSRLLSDRFSAERPKGSFSTLEIQRTEQGDSAMYLCASSSDNRAGETQYFGPGTRLLVL.

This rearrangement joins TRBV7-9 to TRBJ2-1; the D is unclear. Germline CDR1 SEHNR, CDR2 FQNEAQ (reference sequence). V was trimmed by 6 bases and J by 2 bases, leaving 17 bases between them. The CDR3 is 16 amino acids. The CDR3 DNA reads TGTGCCAGCAGTTCTCGCTTGAGCACACCCTACAATGAGCAGTTCTTC. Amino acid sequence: CASSSRLSTPYNEQFF.

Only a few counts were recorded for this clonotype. The CDR3 nucleotides are TGTGCCAGCAGAGGGATTCATGGGACAGCTAGCACAGATACGCAGTATTTT. As protein: CASRGIHGTASTDTQYF. The chain has TRBV6-1 and TRBJ2-3; 7 nucleotides agree with TRBD1. CDR1 is MNHNS, CDR2 SASEGT, per germline. After removal of 6 bases from V and 0 bases from J, the junction contained 12 bases not matched to a gene. The CDR3 length is 17 residues.

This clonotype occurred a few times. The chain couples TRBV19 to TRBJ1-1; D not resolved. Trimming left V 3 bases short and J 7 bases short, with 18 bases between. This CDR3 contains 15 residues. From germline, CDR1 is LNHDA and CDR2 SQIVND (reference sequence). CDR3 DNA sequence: TGTGCCAGTAGTATCACCCCAGAGGGAAGAGATGAAGCTTTCTTT. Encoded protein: CASSITPEGRDEAFF.

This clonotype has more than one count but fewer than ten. The DNA of the CDR3 is TGTGCCAGCAGCGTAGGGACTAGCGGGGGGCCCCACGAGCAGTACGTC. As protein: CASSVGTSGGPHEQYV. J is TRBJ2-7 and V is TRBV7-8; 15 positions agree with TRBD2. CDR3 length: 16 amino acids. Germline V CDR1 and CDR2: SGHVS, FQNEAQ. The V and J ends lost 5 bases and 5 bases, in that order; junction bases with no gene match: 7.

CDR3 residues: CASSSGTSGSYEQYV. The CDR3 DNA reads as TGTGCCAGCAGTTCCGGGACTAGCGGATCCTACGAGCAGTACGTC. The chain uses TRBV7-3 and TRBJ2-7, with 11 bases that match TRBD2. Germline V gene sequence: CDR1 SGHTA, CDR2 FQGTGA. Germline trimming cut 6 bases from V and 1 base from J; bases unmatched to any gene: 5. There are 15 residues in the CDR3.

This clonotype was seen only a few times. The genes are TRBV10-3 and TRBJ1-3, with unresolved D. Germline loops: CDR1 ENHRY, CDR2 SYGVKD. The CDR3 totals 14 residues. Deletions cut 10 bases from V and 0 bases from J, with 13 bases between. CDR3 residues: CATIIGTSGNTIYF. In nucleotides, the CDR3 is TGTGCCACCATAATTGGTACCTCTGGAAACACCATATATTTT.

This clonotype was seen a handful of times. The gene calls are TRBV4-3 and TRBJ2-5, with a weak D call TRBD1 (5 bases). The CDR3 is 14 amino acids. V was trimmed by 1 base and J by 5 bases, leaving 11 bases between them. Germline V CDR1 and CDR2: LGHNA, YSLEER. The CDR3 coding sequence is TGCGCCAGCAGCCAAGCTGGGGCCGGCGAGACCCAGTACTTC. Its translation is CASSQAGAGETQYF.

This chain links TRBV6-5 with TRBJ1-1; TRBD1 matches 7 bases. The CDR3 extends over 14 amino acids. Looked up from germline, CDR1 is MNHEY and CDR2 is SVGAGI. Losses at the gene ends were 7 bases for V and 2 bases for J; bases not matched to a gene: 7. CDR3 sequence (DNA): TGTGCCAGCACCCAGGGGGAGATTAACACTGAAGCTTTCTTT. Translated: CASTQGEINTEAFF.

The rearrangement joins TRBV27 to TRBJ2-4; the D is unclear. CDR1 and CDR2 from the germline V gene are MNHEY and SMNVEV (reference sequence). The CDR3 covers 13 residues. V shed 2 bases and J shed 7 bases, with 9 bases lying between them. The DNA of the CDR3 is TGTGCCAGCAGTTTAGGCGGTACCAACATTCAGTACTTC. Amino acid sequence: CASSLGGTNIQYF.

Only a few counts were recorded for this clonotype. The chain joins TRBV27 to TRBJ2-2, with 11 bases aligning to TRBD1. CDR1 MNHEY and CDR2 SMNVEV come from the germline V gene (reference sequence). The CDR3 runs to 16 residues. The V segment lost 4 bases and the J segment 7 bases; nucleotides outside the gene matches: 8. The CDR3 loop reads CASSSIGTGGFGELFF. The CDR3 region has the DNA TGTGCCAGCAGTTCGATAGGGACAGGGGGTTTCGGGGAGCTGTTTTTT.

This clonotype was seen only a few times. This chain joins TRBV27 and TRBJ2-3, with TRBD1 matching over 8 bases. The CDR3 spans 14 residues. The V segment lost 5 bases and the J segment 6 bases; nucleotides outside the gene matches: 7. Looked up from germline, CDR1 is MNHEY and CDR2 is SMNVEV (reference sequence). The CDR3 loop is CASSLGTGVDTQYF. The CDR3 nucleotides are TGTGCCAGCAGTCTAGGGACAGGCGTGGATACGCAGTATTTT.

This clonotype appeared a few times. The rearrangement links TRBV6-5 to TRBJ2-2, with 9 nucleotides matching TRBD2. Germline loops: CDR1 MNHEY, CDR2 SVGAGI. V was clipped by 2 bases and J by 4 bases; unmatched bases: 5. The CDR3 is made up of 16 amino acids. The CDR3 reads CASSYGAGGVTGELFF. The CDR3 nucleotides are TGTGCCAGCAGTTACGGAGCGGGGGGTGTCACCGGGGAGCTGTTTTTT.

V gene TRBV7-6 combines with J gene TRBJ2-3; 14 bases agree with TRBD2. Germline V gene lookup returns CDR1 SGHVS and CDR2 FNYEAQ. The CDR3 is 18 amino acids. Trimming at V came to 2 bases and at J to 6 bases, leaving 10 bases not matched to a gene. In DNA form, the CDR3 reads TGTGCCAGCAGCTTATCATTCCGGACTAGCGGGGGGATGGATACGCAGTATTTT. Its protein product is CASSLSFRTSGGMDTQYF.

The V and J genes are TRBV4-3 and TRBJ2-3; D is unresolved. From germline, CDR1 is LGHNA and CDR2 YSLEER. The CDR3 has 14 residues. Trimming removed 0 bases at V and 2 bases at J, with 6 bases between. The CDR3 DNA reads TGCGCCAGCAGCCAAGATTTCCCCACAGATACGCAGTATTTT. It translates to CASSQDFPTDTQYF.

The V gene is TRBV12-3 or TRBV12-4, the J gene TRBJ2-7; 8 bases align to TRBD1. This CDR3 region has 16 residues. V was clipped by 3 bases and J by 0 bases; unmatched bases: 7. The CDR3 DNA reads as TGTGCCAGCAGTTTCTCCCCAACAGGGGGCTCCTACGAGCAGTACTTC. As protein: CASSFSPTGGSYEQYF.